These T cell receptor beta chains were read from a single sample in a study of Ad26.COV2.S vaccination and SARS-CoV-2 variants. Assay used: immunoSEQ multiplex PCR; TCRdb lists only in-frame clones, some missing. The sample consists of about 350,000 clones, roughly 90% of them appearing once. The sample in question was peripheral blood, obtained in a trial of Ad26.COV2.S vaccine versus placebo. These receptors all come from a person aged 18-65 years who received the Ad26.COV2.S COVID-19 vaccine or a placebo. CDR3s include the opening cysteine and the closing phenylalanine or tryptophan. A D gene is named only where the DNA matches it firmly. Clone size is shown for a subset of rows, as once, few, many or a class of expanded clone.

V gene: TRBV5-6
clone size: -
J gene: TRBJ2-5
D gene: TRBD2
CDR3 DNA: TGTGCCAGCAGCTTGGAGGGTGTGACTAGCGGGAGGCTAAGGGAGACCCAGTACTTC
CDR3 protein: CASSLEGVTSGRLRETQYF

V gene: TRBV9
clone size: -
J gene: TRBJ1-3
D gene: -
CDR3 DNA: TGTGCCAGCAGCGTAGGAAGGGACACCATATATTTT
CDR3 protein: CASSVGRDTIYF

V gene: TRBV11-2
clone size: -
J gene: TRBJ1-1
D gene: -
CDR3 DNA: TGTGCCAGCACAGGCGGCGCTGAAGCTTTCTTT
CDR3 protein: CASTGGAEAFF

V gene: TRBV27
clone size: -
J gene: TRBJ2-1
D gene: -
CDR3 DNA: TGTGCCAGCAGGGGGTCCTACAATGAGCAGTTCTTC
CDR3 protein: CASRGSYNEQFF

V gene: TRBV18
clone size: -
J gene: TRBJ1-2
D gene: -
CDR3 DNA: TGTGCCAGCTCACCAGACAGGTCTAACTATGGCTACACCTTC
CDR3 protein: CASSPDRSNYGYTF

V gene: TRBV13
clone size: -
J gene: TRBJ2-7
D gene: -
CDR3 DNA: TGTGCCAGCAGCTTAGGCCTAGGGCAGGCCTACGAGCAGTACTTC
CDR3 protein: CASSLGLGQAYEQYF

V gene: TRBV3-1/TRBV3-2
clone size: -
J gene: TRBJ1-1
D gene: TRBD1
CDR3 DNA: TGTGCCAGCAGCCGAAACAGGGGCAACACTGAAGCTTTCTTT
CDR3 protein: CASSRNRGNTEAFF

V gene: TRBV28
clone size: -
J gene: TRBJ1-4
D gene: TRBD1
CDR3 DNA: TGTGCCAGCAGTTTTGGGGGTACAGGGGGGGCGTCTAATGAAAAACTGTTTTTT
CDR3 protein: CASSFGGTGGASNEKLFF

V gene: TRBV6-1
clone size: once
J gene: TRBJ1-4
D gene: -
CDR3 DNA: TGTGCCAGCAGTGAAGGCAGGGTTGCAACTAATGAAAAACTGTTTTTT
CDR3 protein: CASSEGRVATNEKLFF

V gene: TRBV6-1
clone size: -
J gene: TRBJ1-2
D gene: TRBD1
CDR3 DNA: TGTGCCAGCAGTGAATCCCAGGGGGCAAATGGCTACACCTTC
CDR3 protein: CASSESQGANGYTF

V gene: TRBV5-1
clone size: -
J gene: TRBJ2-3
D gene: -
CDR3 DNA: TGCGCCAGCAGCCAAGGGACGGGCACAGATACGCAGTATTTT
CDR3 protein: CASSQGTGTDTQYF

V gene: TRBV7-2
clone size: few
J gene: TRBJ1-4
D gene: -
CDR3 DNA: TGTGCCAGCAGCTCAGTAAGACAGGCGAGTGAAAAACTGTTTTTT
CDR3 protein: CASSSVRQASEKLFF

V gene: TRBV6-2/TRBV6-3
clone size: -
J gene: TRBJ2-7
D gene: TRBD1
CDR3 DNA: TGTGCCAGCAGTTTGGGACAGAATTACGAGCAGTACTTC
CDR3 protein: CASSLGQNYEQYF

V gene: TRBV27
clone size: -
J gene: TRBJ2-2
D gene: -
CDR3 DNA: TGTGCCAGCAGTTTACCCCGGGGGAACTCCATCGGGGAGCTGTTTTTT
CDR3 protein: CASSLPRGNSIGELFF

V gene: TRBV2
clone size: few
J gene: TRBJ1-5
D gene: -
CDR3 DNA: TGTGCCAGCAGTGACTTTTCTGCGAATCAGCCCCAGCATTTT
CDR3 protein: CASSDFSANQPQHF

V gene: TRBV5-1
clone size: -
J gene: TRBJ2-7
D gene: TRBD1
CDR3 DNA: TGCGCCAGCAGCTGGGGGACAGGGAAAAACTCCTACGAGCAGTACTTC
CDR3 protein: CASSWGTGKNSYEQYF

V gene: TRBV5-6
clone size: -
J gene: TRBJ2-2
D gene: TRBD2
CDR3 DNA: TGTGCCAGCAGCCCCGGCCCCGGACTAGTCCGGGTCGGGGAGCTGTTTTTT
CDR3 protein: CASSPGPGLVRVGELFF

V gene: TRBV7-9
clone size: once
J gene: TRBJ2-1
D gene: TRBD2
CDR3 DNA: TGTGCCAGCAGCGCCCCGGGACTAGCGGGAGTGTACAATGAGCAGTTCTTC
CDR3 protein: CASSAPGLAGVYNEQFF

V gene: TRBV19
clone size: -
J gene: TRBJ1-5
D gene: -
CDR3 DNA: TGTGCCAGTAGTCCCGGGGGGGCCGGCAATCAGCCCCAGCATTTT
CDR3 protein: CASSPGGAGNQPQHF

V gene: TRBV3-1/TRBV3-2
clone size: -
J gene: TRBJ2-1
D gene: -
CDR3 DNA: TGTGCCAGCAGCAGGGTCAATGAGCAGTTCTTC
CDR3 protein: CASSRVNEQFF

V gene: TRBV5-5
clone size: -
J gene: TRBJ1-4
D gene: -
CDR3 DNA: TGTGCCAGCAGCTTGGGGATCTGGAACAGTGAAAAACTGTTTTTT
CDR3 protein: CASSLGIWNSEKLFF

V gene: TRBV7-9
clone size: -
J gene: TRBJ2-7
D gene: -
CDR3 DNA: TGTGCCAGCAGCTTAGAGGTGACCAGGGACGGGTCCTCCTACGAGCAGTACTTC
CDR3 protein: CASSLEVTRDGSSYEQYF

V gene: TRBV27
clone size: -
J gene: TRBJ2-5
D gene: TRBD2
CDR3 DNA: TGTGCCAGCAGCCCTAGGGGACTAGCGGGATTAGAGACCCAGTACTTC
CDR3 protein: CASSPRGLAGLETQYF

V gene: TRBV7-2
clone size: -
J gene: TRBJ1-2
D gene: TRBD1
CDR3 DNA: TGTGCCAGCAGCTTAGAACCCCGAGTACAGGGGAATGGCTACACCTTC
CDR3 protein: CASSLEPRVQGNGYTF

V gene: TRBV7-9
clone size: -
J gene: TRBJ2-7
D gene: -
CDR3 DNA: TGTGCCAGCAGCTTAGTATCCGGGAACGCCTACGAGCAGTACTTC
CDR3 protein: CASSLVSGNAYEQYF

V gene: TRBV5-1
clone size: once
J gene: TRBJ1-2
D gene: TRBD1
CDR3 DNA: TGCGCCAGCAGCGACACCCGACAGGGGGGCGGCTACACCTTC
CDR3 protein: CASSDTRQGGGYTF

V gene: TRBV19
clone size: -
J gene: TRBJ1-1
D gene: -
CDR3 DNA: TGTGCCAGTAGTGGATTTGGCGGGGGGAACACTGAAGCTTTCTTT
CDR3 protein: CASSGFGGGNTEAFF

V gene: TRBV28
clone size: once
J gene: TRBJ2-4
D gene: -
CDR3 DNA: TGTGCCAGCAGTTTAAGCGGGGCAGGGGAAAACATTCAGTACTTC
CDR3 protein: CASSLSGAGENIQYF

V gene: TRBV19
clone size: -
J gene: TRBJ2-3
D gene: TRBD2
CDR3 DNA: TGTGCCAGCACCCCGGGCGGGGGGATCACAGATACGCAGTATTTT
CDR3 protein: CASTPGGGITDTQYF

V gene: TRBV5-5
clone size: once
J gene: TRBJ2-4
D gene: -
CDR3 DNA: TGTGCCAGCAGCCGGGACCTGGAGTTCGAATACTTC
CDR3 protein: CASSRDLEFEYF

V gene: TRBV28
clone size: -
J gene: TRBJ2-2
D gene: -
CDR3 DNA: TGTGCCAGCAGTTTTAACTTTATGACCGGGGAGCTGTTTTTT
CDR3 protein: CASSFNFMTGELFF

V gene: TRBV6-6
clone size: -
J gene: TRBJ1-2
D gene: -
CDR3 DNA: TGTGCCAGCCAGCAGGGTTACTATGGCTACACCTTC
CDR3 protein: CASQQGYYGYTF

V gene: TRBV7-2
clone size: -
J gene: TRBJ2-2
D gene: -
CDR3 DNA: TGTGCCAGCAGCTTACTTCAAAGTGGCTCCGGGGAGCTGTTTTTT
CDR3 protein: CASSLLQSGSGELFF

V gene: TRBV18
clone size: -
J gene: TRBJ1-1
D gene: -
CDR3 DNA: TGTGCCAGCTCACACCTGGACGCCCACACTGAAGCTTTCTTT
CDR3 protein: CASSHLDAHTEAFF

V gene: TRBV3-1/TRBV3-2
clone size: -
J gene: TRBJ2-2
D gene: -
CDR3 DNA: TGTGCCAGCAGCCAAGGTTCGGGTGGTAATTGGGAGCTGTTTTTT
CDR3 protein: CASSQGSGGNWELFF

V gene: TRBV10-1
clone size: -
J gene: TRBJ2-1
D gene: TRBD1
CDR3 DNA: TGCGCCAGCAGCTCCGGGACAGGAGCATACAATGAGCAGTTCTTC
CDR3 protein: CASSSGTGAYNEQFF

V gene: TRBV2
clone size: -
J gene: TRBJ1-2
D gene: TRBD1
CDR3 DNA: TGTGCCCGGAAATGGAGCTTGGACAGGGGAGTGTATGGCTACACCTTC
CDR3 protein: CARKWSLDRGVYGYTF

V gene: TRBV2
clone size: -
J gene: TRBJ1-5
D gene: -
CDR3 DNA: TGTGCCAGTACTCAGGGGAGAGAAGGATCGCCCCAGCATTTT
CDR3 protein: CASTQGREGSPQHF

V gene: TRBV4-2
clone size: -
J gene: TRBJ2-2
D gene: TRBD2
CDR3 DNA: TGTGCCAGCAGACGACTCGGGGGGACCGGGGAGCTGTTTTTT
CDR3 protein: CASRRLGGTGELFF

V gene: TRBV3-1/TRBV3-2
clone size: -
J gene: TRBJ1-4
D gene: -
CDR3 DNA: TGTGCCAGCAGCCTCTTGCAGAGTAATGAAAAACTGTTTTTT
CDR3 protein: CASSLLQSNEKLFF

V gene: TRBV5-1
clone size: -
J gene: TRBJ2-7
D gene: TRBD2
CDR3 DNA: TGCGCCAGCAGCTTGGGGGGACTAGCTGACTACGAGCAGTACTTC
CDR3 protein: CASSLGGLADYEQYF

V gene: TRBV7-8
clone size: -
J gene: TRBJ1-5
D gene: -
CDR3 DNA: TGTGCCAGCAGCTTAGCGCACTCTTTCGCCGGGAGCAATCAGCCCCAGCATTTT
CDR3 protein: CASSLAHSFAGSNQPQHF